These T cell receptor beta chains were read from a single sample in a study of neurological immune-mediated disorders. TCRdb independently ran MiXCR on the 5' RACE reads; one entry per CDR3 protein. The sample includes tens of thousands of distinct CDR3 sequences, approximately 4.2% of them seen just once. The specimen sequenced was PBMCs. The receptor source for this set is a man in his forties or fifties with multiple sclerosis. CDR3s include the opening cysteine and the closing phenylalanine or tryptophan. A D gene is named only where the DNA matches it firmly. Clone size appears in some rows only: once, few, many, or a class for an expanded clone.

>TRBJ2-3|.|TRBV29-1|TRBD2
TGCAGCGTAGGACGGGGGGGGACAGATACGCAGTATTTT
CSVGRGGTDTQYF
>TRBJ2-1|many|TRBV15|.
TGTGCCACCAGCAGAAGACTAGATTTTGAGCAGTTCTTC
CATSRRLDFEQFF
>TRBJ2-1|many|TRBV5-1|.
TGCGCCAGCAGCTCGGCTGGGTGGGCGCAGGGGTCCTACAATGAGCAGTTCTTC
CASSSAGWAQGSYNEQFF
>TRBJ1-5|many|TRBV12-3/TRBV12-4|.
TGTGCCAGCAGTTTTCGGGGGAATCAGCCCCAGCATTTT
CASSFRGNQPQHF
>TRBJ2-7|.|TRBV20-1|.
TGCAGTGCTAGCGGCTGGGCAGAAGAGCAGTACTTC
CSASGWAEEQYF
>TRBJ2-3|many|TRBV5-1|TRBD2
TGCGCCAGCAGCTTGCCTAGCGGCGACACAGATACGCAGTATTTT
CASSLPSGDTDTQYF
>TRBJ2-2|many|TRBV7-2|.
TGTGCCAGCAGCTTAGCAGGGGCTAAAAACACCGGGGAGCTGTTTTTT
CASSLAGAKNTGELFF
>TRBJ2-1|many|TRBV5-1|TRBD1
TGCGCCAGCAGCCGAACAGGGGGAACCTCCTACAATGAGCAGTTCTTC
CASSRTGGTSYNEQFF
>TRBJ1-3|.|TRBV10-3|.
TGTGCCATCAGTGACAGATACTCTGGAAAAACCATATATTTT
CAISDRYSGKTIYF
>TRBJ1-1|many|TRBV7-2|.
TGTGCCAGCAGCTTAGCCCTCGGGGTCACTGAAGCTTTCTTT
CASSLALGVTEAFF
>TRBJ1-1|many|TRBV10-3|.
TGTGCCATCAGTGCATTGGGGTTGAACACTGAAGCTTTCTTT
CAISALGLNTEAFF
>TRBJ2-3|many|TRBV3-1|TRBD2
TGTGCCAGCAGCCAAGACCTGGGCCAGCGGGGGATAGATACGCAGTATTTT
CASSQDLGQRGIDTQYF
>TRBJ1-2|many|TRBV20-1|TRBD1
TGCAGTGCCCTTCGACAGGGGCTCAGCGGCTACACCTTC
CSALRQGLSGYTF
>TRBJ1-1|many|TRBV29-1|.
TGCAGCGTCGAAAGGGCTTTAAACACTGAAGCTTTCTTT
CSVERALNTEAFF
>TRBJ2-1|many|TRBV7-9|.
TGTGCCAGCAGCTTAGCGGGGGGCGGTGAGCAGTTCTTC
CASSLAGGGEQFF
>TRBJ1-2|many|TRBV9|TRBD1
TGTGCCAGCAGCGGAGGACAGGGTACAAACTATGGCTACACCTTC
CASSGGQGTNYGYTF
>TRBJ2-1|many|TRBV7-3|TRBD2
TGTGCCAGCAGCTTAACTCGAGCGGGAAATGAGCAGTTCTTC
CASSLTRAGNEQFF
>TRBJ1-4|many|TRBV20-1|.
TGCAGTGCTAGTTACGGGAATGAAAAACTGTTTTTT
CSASYGNEKLFF
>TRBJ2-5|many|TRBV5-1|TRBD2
TGCGCCAGCAGCCCCGGACTAGTAGAGACCCAGTACTTC
CASSPGLVETQYF
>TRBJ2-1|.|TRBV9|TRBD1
TGTGCCAGCAGCAGGGACAGGGCCCAGGATGAGCAGTTCTTC
CASSRDRAQDEQFF
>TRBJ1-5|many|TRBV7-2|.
TGTGCCAGCAGCTTGATTCTGGGGTTCCACCAGCCCCAGCATTTT
CASSLILGFHQPQHF
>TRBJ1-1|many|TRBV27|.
TGTGCCAGCAGTTTCAGGGGCACTGAAGCTTTCTTT
CASSFRGTEAFF
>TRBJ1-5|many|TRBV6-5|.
TGTGCCAGCAGTTACTCGCCTGGGTCGGGGCAGCCCCAGCATTTT
CASSYSPGSGQPQHF
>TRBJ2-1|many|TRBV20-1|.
TGCAGTGCCCAGGACTTTAGCTCCTACAATGAGCAGTTCTTC
CSAQDFSSYNEQFF
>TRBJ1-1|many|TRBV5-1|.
TGCGCCAGCAGCAAGGGACCGGTGAACACTGAAGCTTTCTTT
CASSKGPVNTEAFF
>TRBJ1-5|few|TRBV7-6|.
TGTGCCAGCAGCTCCTCGGAAGATCAGCCCCAGAATTTT
CASSSSEDQPQNF
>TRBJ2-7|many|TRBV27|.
TGTGCCAGCACCTGGGTTGGACAGGGAGGGGGTGAGCAGTACTTC
CASTWVGQGGGEQYF
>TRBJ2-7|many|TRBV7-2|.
TGTGCCAGCAGCTTAAGGTCCGGAGGGGGCATCTACGAGCAGTACTTC
CASSLRSGGGIYEQYF
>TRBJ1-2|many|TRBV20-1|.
TGCAGTGCTAGAGACCTCGGGGGAGCTAACTATGGCTACACCTTC
CSARDLGGANYGYTF
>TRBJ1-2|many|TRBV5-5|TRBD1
TGTGCCAGCAGCCCGGGACAGGGAGGCTATGGCTACACCTTC
CASSPGQGGYGYTF
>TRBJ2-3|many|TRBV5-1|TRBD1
TGCGCCAGCAGCTTAGGACAGGGCGGCCCAGATACGCAGTATTTT
CASSLGQGGPDTQYF
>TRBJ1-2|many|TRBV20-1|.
TGCAGTGCCCCGAGTTCTCGGACCGACTATGGCTACACCTTC
CSAPSSRTDYGYTF
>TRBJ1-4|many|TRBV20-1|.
TGCAGTGCTAGGGAGACGGGTAACGAAAAACTGTTTTTT
CSARETGNEKLFF
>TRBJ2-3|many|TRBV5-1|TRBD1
TGCGCCAGCAGCCTGGACCCAGGGGGCAGAACGCAGTATTTT
CASSLDPGGRTQYF
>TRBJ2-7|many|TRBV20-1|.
TGCAGTGCTCCTAGGGACGGTTCCTACGAGCAGTACTTC
CSAPRDGSYEQYF
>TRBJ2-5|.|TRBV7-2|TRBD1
TGTGCCAGCAGCTTCAGGGGGCGCGGGGAGACCCAGTACTTC
CASSFRGRGETQYF
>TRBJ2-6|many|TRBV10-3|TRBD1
TGTGCCATCAGGGGGACAGGGGCTGGGGCCAACGTCCTGACTTTC
CAIRGTGAGANVLTF
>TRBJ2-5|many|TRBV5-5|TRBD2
TGTGCCAGCAGCTTGCAGGGAGGGGCGGTGGAGACCCAGTACTTC
CASSLQGGAVETQYF
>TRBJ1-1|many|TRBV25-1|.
TGTGCCAGCAGTGAATTGACCGAGAACACTGAAGCTTTCTTT
CASSELTENTEAFF
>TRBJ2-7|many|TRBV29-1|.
TGCAGCGTTGAAGGCCCTCTTACAGGGATCTACGAGCAGTACTTC
CSVEGPLTGIYEQYF
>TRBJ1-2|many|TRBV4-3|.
TGCGCCAGCAGCCAAGATCGGGGGAGTGGCTACACCTTC
CASSQDRGSGYTF
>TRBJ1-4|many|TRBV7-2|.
TGTGCCAGCAGCCGTTCCTCGATGGCAACTAATGAAAAACTGTTTTTT
CASSRSSMATNEKLFF
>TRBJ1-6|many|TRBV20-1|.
TGCAGTGCTAGAGGCCCGGACAGCTATTCACCCCTCCACTTT
CSARGPDSYSPLHF
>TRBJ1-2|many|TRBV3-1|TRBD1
TGTGCCAGCAGCCAAGGATGGAGGGGGCAGGGGGCAGGAGGCTACACCTTC
CASSQGWRGQGAGGYTF
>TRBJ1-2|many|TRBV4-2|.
TGTGCCAGCAGCCAAGATGGGGGGGCTAACTATGGCTACACCTTC
CASSQDGGANYGYTF
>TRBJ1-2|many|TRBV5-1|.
TGCGCCAGCAGCTTGGCTCCGGAAAACTATGGCTACACCTTC
CASSLAPENYGYTF
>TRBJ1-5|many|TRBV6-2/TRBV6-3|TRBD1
TGTGCCAGCACCGACCAGGGGGCCCTATGGCCCCAGCATTTT
CASTDQGALWPQHF
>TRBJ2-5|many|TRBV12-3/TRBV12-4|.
TGTGCCAGCATCCTACGGACACCCCAAGAGACCCAGTACTTC
CASILRTPQETQYF
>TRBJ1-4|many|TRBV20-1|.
TGCAGTGCTAGTGGGGGCCTTCCCCTCGGAAAACTGTTTTTT
CSASGGLPLGKLFF
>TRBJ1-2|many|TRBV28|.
TGTGCCAGCAGTTTAGGGGCCGGTAACTATGGCTACACCTTC
CASSLGAGNYGYTF
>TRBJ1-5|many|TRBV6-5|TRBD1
TGTGCCAGCAGCCGACAGGGTGGAAATCAGCCCCAGAATTTT
CASSRQGGNQPQNF